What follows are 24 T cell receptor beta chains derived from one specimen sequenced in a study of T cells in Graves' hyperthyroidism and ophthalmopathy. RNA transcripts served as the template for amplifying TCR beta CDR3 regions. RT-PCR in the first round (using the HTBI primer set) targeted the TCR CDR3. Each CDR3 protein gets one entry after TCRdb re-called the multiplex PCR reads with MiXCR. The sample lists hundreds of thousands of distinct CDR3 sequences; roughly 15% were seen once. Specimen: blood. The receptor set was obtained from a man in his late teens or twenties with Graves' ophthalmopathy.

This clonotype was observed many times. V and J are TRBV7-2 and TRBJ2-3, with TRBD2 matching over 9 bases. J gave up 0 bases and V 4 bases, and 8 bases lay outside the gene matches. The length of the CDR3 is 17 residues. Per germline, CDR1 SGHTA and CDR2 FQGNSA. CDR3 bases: TGTGCCAGCAGCTCCGGACTAGCGAGTCCTAGCACAGATACGCAGTATTTT. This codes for CASSSGLASPSTDTQYF.

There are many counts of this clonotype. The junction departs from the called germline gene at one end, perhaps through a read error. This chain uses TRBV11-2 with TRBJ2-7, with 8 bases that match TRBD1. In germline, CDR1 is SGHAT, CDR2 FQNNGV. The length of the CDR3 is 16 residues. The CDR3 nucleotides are TGTGCCAGCACCTTAGGGGACAGGTCAAGCTCCTACGAGCAGTACTTC. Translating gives CASTLGDRSSSYEQYF.

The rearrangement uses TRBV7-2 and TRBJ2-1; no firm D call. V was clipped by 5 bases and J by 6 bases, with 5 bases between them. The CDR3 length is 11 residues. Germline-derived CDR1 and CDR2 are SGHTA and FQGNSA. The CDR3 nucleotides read TGTGCCAGCAGCATCTTCAATGAGCAGTTCTTC. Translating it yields CASSIFNEQFF.

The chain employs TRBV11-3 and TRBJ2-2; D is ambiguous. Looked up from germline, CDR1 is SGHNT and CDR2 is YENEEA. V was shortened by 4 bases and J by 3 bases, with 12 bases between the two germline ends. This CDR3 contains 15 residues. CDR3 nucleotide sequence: TGTGCCAGCAGCTCCTATATCGGAGACACCGGGGAGCTGTTTTTT. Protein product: CASSSYIGDTGELFF.

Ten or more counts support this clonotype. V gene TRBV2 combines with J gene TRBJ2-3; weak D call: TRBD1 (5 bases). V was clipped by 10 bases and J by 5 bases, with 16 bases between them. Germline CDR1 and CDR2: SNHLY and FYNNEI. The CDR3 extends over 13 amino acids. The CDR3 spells CANHRPGGDTQYF. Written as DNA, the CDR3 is TGTGCCAACCACAGGCCCGGTGGAGATACGCAGTATTTT.

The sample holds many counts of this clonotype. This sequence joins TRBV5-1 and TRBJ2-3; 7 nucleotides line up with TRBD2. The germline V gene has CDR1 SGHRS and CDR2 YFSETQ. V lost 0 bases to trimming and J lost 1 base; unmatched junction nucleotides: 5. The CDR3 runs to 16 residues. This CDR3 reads CASSLAWGGRTDTQYF. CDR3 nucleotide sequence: TGCGCCAGCAGCTTGGCCTGGGGGGGACGCACAGATACGCAGTATTTT.

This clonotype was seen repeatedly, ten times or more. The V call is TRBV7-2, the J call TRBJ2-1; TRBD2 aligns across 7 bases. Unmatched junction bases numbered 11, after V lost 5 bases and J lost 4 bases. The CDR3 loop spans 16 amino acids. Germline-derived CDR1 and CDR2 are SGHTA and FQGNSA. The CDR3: CASSPQVAGDYNEQFF. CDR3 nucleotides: TGTGCCAGCAGCCCCCAGGTGGCGGGGGATTACAATGAGCAGTTCTTC.

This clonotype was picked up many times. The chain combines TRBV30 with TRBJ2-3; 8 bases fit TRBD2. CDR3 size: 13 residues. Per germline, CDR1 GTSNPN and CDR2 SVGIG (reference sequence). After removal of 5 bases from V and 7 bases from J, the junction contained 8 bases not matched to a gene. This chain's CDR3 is CAWESGRGNTQYF. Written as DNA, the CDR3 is TGTGCCTGGGAAAGCGGGAGAGGAAATACGCAGTATTTT. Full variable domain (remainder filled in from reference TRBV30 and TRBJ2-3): SQTIHQWPATLVQPVGSPLSLECTVEGTSNPNLYWYRQAAGRGLQLLFYSVGIGQISSEVPQNLSASRPQDRQFILSSKKLLLSDSGFYLCAWESGRGNTQYFGPGTRLTVL.

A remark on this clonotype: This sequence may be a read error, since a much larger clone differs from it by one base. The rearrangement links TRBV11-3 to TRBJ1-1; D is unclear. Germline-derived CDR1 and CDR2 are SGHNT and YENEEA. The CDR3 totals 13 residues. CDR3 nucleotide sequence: TGTGCCAGCAGCGATACAGTGAACACTGGAGCTTTCTTT. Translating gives CASSDTVNTGAFF. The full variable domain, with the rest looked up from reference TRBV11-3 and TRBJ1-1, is EAGVVQSPRYKIIEKKQPVAFWCNPISGHNTLYWYLQNLGQGPELLIRYENEEAVDDSQLPKDRFSAERLKGVDSTLKIQPAELGDSAVYLCASSDTVNTGAFFGQGTRLTVV.

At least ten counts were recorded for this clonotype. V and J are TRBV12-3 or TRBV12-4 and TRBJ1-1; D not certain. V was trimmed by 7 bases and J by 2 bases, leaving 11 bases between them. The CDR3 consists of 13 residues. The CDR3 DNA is TGTGCCAGCAATCCACAAGGAAACACTGAAGCTTTCTTT. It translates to CASNPQGNTEAFF.

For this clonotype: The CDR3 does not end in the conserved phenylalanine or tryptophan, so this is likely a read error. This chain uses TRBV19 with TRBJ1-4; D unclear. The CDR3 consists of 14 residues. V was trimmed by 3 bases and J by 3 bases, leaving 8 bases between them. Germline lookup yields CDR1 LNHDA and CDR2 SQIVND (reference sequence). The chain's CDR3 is CASSMTGPNEKLFL. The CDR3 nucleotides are TGTGCCAGTAGTATGACGGGTCCTAATGAAAAACTGTTTTTA.

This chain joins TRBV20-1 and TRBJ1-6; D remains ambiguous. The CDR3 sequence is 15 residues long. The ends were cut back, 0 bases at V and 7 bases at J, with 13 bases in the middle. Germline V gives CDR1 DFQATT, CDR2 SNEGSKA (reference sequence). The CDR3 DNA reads TGCAGTGCTAGAGACCTAGGAGGGAGCAATTCACCCCTCCACTTT. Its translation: CSARDLGGSNSPLHF.

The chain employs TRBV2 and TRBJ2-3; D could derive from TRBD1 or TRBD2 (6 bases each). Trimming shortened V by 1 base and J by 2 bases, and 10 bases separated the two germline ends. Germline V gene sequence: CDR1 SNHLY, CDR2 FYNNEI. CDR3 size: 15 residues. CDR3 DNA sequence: TGTGCCAGCAGTGAAGGGGGGGCATTCACAGATACGCAGTATTTT. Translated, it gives CASSEGGAFTDTQYF.

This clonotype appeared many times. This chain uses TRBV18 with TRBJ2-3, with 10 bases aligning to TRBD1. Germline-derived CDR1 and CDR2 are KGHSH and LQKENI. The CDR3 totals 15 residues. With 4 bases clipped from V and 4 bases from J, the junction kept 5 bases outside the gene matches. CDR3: CASSLRTGGSDTQYF. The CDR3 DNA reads TGTGCCAGCTCACTACGGACAGGGGGTTCAGATACGCAGTATTTT. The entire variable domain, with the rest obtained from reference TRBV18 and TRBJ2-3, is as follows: NAGVMQNPRHLVRRRGQEARLRCSPMKGHSHVYWYRQLPEEGLKFMVYLQKENIIDESGMPKERFSAEFPKEGPSILRIQQVVRGDSAAYFCASSLRTGGSDTQYFGPGTRLTVL.

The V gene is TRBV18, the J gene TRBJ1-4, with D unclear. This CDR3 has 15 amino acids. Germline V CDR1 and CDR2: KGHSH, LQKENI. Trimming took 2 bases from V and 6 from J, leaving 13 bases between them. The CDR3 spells CASSPRPGPYEKLFF. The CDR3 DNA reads TGTGCCAGCTCACCAAGGCCGGGTCCCTATGAAAAACTGTTTTTT.

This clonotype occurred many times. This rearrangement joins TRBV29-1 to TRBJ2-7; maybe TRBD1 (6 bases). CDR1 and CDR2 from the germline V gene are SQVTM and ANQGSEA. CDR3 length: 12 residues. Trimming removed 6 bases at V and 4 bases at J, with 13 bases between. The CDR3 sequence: CSVVARGYEQYF. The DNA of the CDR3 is TGCAGCGTGGTTGCAAGGGGGTACGAGCAGTACTTC.

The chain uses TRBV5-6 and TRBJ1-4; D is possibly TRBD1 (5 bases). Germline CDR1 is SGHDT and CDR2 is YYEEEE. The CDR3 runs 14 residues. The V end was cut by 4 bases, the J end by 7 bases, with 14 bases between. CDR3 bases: TGTGCCAGCAGCCCCGACAGCGTTTTTGAAAAACTGTTTTTT. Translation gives CASSPDSVFEKLFF.

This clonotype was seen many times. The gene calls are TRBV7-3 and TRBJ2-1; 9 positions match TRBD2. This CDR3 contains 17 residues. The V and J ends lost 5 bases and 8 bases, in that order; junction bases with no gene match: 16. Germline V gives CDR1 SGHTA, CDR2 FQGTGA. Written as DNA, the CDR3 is TGTGCCAGCAGCCGTCCCAGGGGCGGGAGGGCCTTCGATGAGCAGTTCTTC. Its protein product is CASSRPRGGRAFDEQFF.

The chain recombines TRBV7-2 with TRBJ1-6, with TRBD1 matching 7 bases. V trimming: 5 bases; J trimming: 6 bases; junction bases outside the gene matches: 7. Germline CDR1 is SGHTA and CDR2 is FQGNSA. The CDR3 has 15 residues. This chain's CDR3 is CASSAHRDSNSPLHF. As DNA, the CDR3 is TGTGCCAGCAGCGCACACCGGGACAGTAATTCACCCCTCCACTTT.

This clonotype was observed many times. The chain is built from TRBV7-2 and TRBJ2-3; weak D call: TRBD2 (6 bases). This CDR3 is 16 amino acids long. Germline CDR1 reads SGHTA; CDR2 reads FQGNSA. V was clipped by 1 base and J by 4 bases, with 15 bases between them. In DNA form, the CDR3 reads TGTGCCAGCAGCTTAGTTGGGGGGAGTTTTTCAGATACGCAGTATTTT. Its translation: CASSLVGGSFSDTQYF.

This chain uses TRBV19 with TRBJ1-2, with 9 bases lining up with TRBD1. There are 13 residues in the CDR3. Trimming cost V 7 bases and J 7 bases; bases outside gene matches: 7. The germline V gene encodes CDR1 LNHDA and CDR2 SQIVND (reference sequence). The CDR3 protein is CASKIGTGTGYTF. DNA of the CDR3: TGTGCCAGTAAAATAGGGACAGGGACTGGCTACACCTTC.

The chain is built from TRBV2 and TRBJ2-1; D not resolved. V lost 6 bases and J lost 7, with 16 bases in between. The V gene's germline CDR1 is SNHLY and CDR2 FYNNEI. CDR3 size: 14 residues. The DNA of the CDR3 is TGTGCCAGCAGCCCCTCCTTTTTGGGGAATGAGCAGTTCTTC. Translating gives CASSPSFLGNEQFF.

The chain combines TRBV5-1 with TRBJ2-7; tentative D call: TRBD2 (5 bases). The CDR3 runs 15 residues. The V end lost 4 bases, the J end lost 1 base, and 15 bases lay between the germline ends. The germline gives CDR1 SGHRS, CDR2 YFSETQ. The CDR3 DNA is TGCGCCAGCAGCCCCGGGGTAGCTGCGTCCTACGAGCAGTACTTC. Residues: CASSPGVAASYEQYF.

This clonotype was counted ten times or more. CDR3 protein: CASSLAVGTEAFF. CDR3 in DNA: TGCGCCAGCAGCTTGGCCGTCGGCACTGAAGCTTTCTTT. The chain has TRBV5-1 and TRBJ1-1; D uncertain. V lost 0 bases to trimming and J lost 4 bases, with 7 bases between them. Per the germline V gene, CDR1 is SGHRS and CDR2 is YFSETQ. The CDR3 runs to 13 residues.